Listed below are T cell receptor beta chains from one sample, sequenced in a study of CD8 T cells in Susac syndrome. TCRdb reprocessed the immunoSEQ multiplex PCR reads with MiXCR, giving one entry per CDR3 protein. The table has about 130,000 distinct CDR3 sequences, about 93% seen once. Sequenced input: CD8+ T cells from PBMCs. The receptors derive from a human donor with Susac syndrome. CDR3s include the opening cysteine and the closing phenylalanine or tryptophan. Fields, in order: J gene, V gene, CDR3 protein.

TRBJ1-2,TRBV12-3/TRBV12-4,CASSSPTGYTTYGYTF
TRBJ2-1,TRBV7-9,CASSLEPGAPNNEQFF
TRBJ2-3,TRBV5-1,CASSFAPDTQYF
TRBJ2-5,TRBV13,CASSLGRGKTQYF
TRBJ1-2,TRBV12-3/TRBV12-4,CASSFWAGLGGYTF
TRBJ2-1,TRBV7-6,CASSLRSPAVTYNEQFF
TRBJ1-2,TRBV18,CASSPPVGRIYGYTF
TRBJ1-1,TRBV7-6,CASAGSLSTEAFF
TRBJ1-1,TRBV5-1,CASSQSSMNTEAFF
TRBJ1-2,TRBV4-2,CASSQLNPDRGFYGYTF
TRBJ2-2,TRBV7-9,CASSHKGGQIRATGELFF
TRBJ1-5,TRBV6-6,CASSPRSSNQPQHF
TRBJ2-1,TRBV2,CASNGAGTDEQFF
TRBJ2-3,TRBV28,CASIMAGETDTQYF
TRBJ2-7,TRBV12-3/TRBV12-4,CASSLAGTYEQYF
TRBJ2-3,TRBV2,CASSEAWLAGGPGSTDTQYF
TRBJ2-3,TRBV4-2,CASSQATGEDTQYF
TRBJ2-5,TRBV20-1,CSARDGAGTSGRPGETQYF
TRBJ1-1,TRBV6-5,CASSYSQAMNTEAFF
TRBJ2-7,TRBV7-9,CASSLEYHYEQYF
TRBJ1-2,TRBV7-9,CASSYDRQGPSTNYGYTF
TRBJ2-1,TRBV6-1,CASRLAGDSLHNEQFF
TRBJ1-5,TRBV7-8,CASSLGPARNQPQHF
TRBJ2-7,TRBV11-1,CASSLFGGRVEQYF
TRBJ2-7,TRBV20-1,CSARTGTSAYEQYF
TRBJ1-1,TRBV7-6,CASSTGPLSTEAFF
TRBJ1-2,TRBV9,CASSVDVGTGYGYTF
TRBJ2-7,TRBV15,CATAFGISYEQYF
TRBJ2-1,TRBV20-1,CSAGSVGLAGRNEQFF
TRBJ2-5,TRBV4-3,CASSQDDVKSQETQYF
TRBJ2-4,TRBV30,CAWSVGLAGGPEYF
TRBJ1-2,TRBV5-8,CASSSTGLGYGYTF
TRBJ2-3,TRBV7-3,CASRGAAEDTQYF
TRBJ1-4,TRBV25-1,CASSEEGPIEKLFF
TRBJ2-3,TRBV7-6,CASSLGAGGPSTDTQYF
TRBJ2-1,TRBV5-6,CASSLSGGRDEQFF
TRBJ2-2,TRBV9,CASSVVSPGELFF
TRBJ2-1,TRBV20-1,CSVRLGPDNFSYNEQFF
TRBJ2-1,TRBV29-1,CSVEDLSGAYPEQFF
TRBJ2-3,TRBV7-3,CASSLSGSADTQYF
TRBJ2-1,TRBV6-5,CASSYMAGGSSYNEQFF
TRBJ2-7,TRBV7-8,CASSLTGQLYEQYF
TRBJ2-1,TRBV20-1,CSALSGTSGTNEQFF
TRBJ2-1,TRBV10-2,CASNDGGSGNEQFF
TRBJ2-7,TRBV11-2,CASSMRDRDYEQYF
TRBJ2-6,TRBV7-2,CASSRALGALTAGANVLTF
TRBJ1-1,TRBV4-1,CASSQELVNTEAFF
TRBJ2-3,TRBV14,CASSHDPSGALADTQYF
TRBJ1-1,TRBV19,CASSSMGGAYTEAFF
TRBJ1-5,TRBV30,CAWSDGSNQPQHF
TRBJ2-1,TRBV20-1,CSAGKSDYNEQFF
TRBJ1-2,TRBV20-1,CSARPGTGDNYGYTF
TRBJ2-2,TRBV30,CAWSVPGTLGFGELFF